This passage covers 25 T cell receptor beta chains from one sample sequenced in a study of regulatory T cells in long-lasting Graves disease (dated by TCRdb to the early 2020s). The library came from multiplex PCR. Instrument used: Illumina HiSeq 4000. CDR3 regions were amplified by Arm-PCR with iRepertoire HTBI primers to construct TCR beta libraries. TCRdb reworked the public reads: Q25 trimming with fastp, MiXCR clone assembly, productive beta chains retained. Each entry merges the rows of one CDR3 protein and shows their most common DNA and genes. The table for this sample lists around 250,000 distinct CDR3 sequences; about 17% of them were counted only once. In total, the top ten clones hold approximately 15% of the sample. What the time point label conveys for this sample: newly diagnosed GD, antithyroid drugs for less than 3 months. For both TCR sequencing and RNA sequencing, RNA was extracted from PBMCs using TRIzol.

These data are also associated with another study on T cells in Graves' hyperthyroidism and ophthalmopathy.

The material sequenced was peripheral blood mononuclear cells (PBMCs), taken at new diagnosis, from a patient treated with antithyroid drugs. All receptors derive from a woman in her twenties or thirties with Graves disease. Donor details come from another sample of the same person, matched by shared clones.

This clonotype was counted at least ten times. The chain links TRBV6-5 to TRBJ1-4, with unresolved D. The CDR3 spans 13 residues. CDR1 is MNHEY, CDR2 SVGAGI, per germline. The V and J ends lost 3 bases and 3 bases respectively, with 5 bases between them. CDR3 bases: TGTGCCAGCAGTTATCTCCCTAATGAAAAACTGTTTTTT. Its translation is CASSYLPNEKLFF.

V and J are TRBV18 and TRBJ1-3, with a possible D match to TRBD1 (6 bases). Deletions cut 3 bases from V and 0 bases from J, with 15 bases between. Germline lookup yields CDR1 KGHSH and CDR2 LQKENI. The CDR3 sequence is 17 residues long. In nucleotides, the CDR3 is TGTGCCAGCTCACCCCCGAGAGGGGGAACCTCTGGAAACACCATATATTTT. Its translation: CASSPPRGGTSGNTIYF.

Note on this clonotype: A much larger clone differs from this one at a single base, so this may be a read error. The rearrangement joins TRBV14 to TRBJ2-2; no firm D call. The V gene's germline CDR1 is SGHDN and CDR2 FVKESK. Between the trimmed V and J ends, which lost 8 bases and 7 bases, there was a span of 14 bases. CDR3 length: 13 residues. For the CDR3, the DNA is TGTGCCAGCCGAATAAGGAATCACGGGGAGCTGTTTTTT. Encoded protein: CASRIRNHGELFF.

This clonotype was recorded many times. The chain employs TRBV10-1 and TRBJ2-7; possibly TRBD1 or TRBD2 for D (5 bases each). The length of the CDR3 is 14 residues. In germline, CDR1 is WNHNN, CDR2 SYGVQD (reference sequence). The V end was cut by 1 base, the J end by 2 bases, with 9 bases between. CDR3 bases: TGCGCCAGCAGTGAGTTCCAGGGACCCTACGAGCAGTACTTC. Its protein is CASSEFQGPYEQYF.

This clonotype was observed many times. This rearrangement joins TRBV12-5 to TRBJ2-7; 8 positions agree with TRBD1. The germline gives CDR1 LGHNT, CDR2 FRNRAP. The CDR3 extends over 14 amino acids. V shed 9 bases and J 0 bases; nucleotides not matched to a gene: 7. The CDR3 region has the DNA TGTGCTAGAATCGGACAGGGATACTCCTACGAGCAGTACTTC. This encodes CARIGQGYSYEQYF.

This clonotype is a singleton in its sample. A junction end diverges from the germline sequence, so it may reflect a read error. This chain uses TRBV7-9 with TRBJ2-3; no reliable D call. This CDR3 spans 12 amino acids. Germline V CDR1 and CDR2: SEHNR, FQNEAQ (reference sequence). The CDR3 DNA reads as TGTACCAGCAGCTTCTCCACAGATACGCAGTATTTT. This codes for CTSSFSTDTQYF.

This clonotype showed up just a few times. J is TRBJ1-2 and V is TRBV19; weak D call: TRBD1 (5 bases). Germline assignment: CDR1 LNHDA and CDR2 SQIVND (reference sequence). Deletions cut 2 bases from V and 0 bases from J, with 7 bases between. The CDR3 runs to 14 residues. The CDR3 sequence: CASSILTANYGYTF. Here the CDR3 DNA reads TGTGCCAGTAGTATATTGACAGCTAACTATGGCTACACCTTC.

This clonotype was counted only a few times. The chain is built from TRBV11-2 and TRBJ2-5, with D perhaps being TRBD1 or TRBD2 (5 bases each). The germline gives CDR1 SGHAT, CDR2 FQNNGV. V dropped 3 bases and J dropped 5 bases, with 16 bases sitting between them. CDR3 length: 15 amino acids. The CDR3 loop reads CASSFAGDAAETQYF. The CDR3, as DNA: TGTGCCAGCAGCTTCGCCGGGGACGCCGCGGAGACCCAGTACTTC.

A word on this clonotype: This likely traces to a read error, being one base from a far larger clone. The conserved phenylalanine or tryptophan normally closing the CDR3 is absent here, so this likely arose from a read error. This chain links TRBV5-5 with TRBJ2-7, with D unclear. The germline V and J ends were trimmed by 2 bases and 3 bases, with 9 bases remaining between them. The CDR3 is 13 amino acids. The germline gives CDR1 SGHKS, CDR2 YYEKEE (reference sequence). CDR3 nucleotides: TGTGCCAGCAGCTTATTACAGAGCTACGAGCAGTACCTC. This translates into CASSLLQSYEQYL.

As to this clonotype: A far larger clone lies a single base away; this is likely a read error. The gene calls are TRBV7-8 and TRBJ1-1; no definite D call. Trimming cost V 6 bases and J 1 base, with 6 bases left between them. Germline V gives CDR1 SGHVS, CDR2 FQNEAQ. The length of the CDR3 is 12 residues. The CDR3 region is CASSDPNTEAFF. The CDR3 DNA follows: TGTGCCAGCAGTGACCCGAACACTGAAGCTTTCTTT.

About this clonotype itself: A far larger clone differs by one base, so this is likely a read error. The genes are TRBV7-9 and TRBJ1-1, with unresolved D. CDR1 SEHNR and CDR2 FQNEAQ come from the germline V gene (reference sequence). The CDR3 spans 13 residues. CDR3 sequence (DNA): TGTGCCAGCAGTGAAGCGGAGAACACTGAAACTTTCTTT. It codes for CASSEAENTETFF.

This clonotype was detected ten times or more. The rearrangement links TRBV3-1 to TRBJ2-1, with TRBD2 identical over 10 bases. Germline CDR1 is LGHDT and CDR2 is YNNKEL (reference sequence). The CDR3 has 15 residues. Trimming removed 4 bases from V and 6 bases from J; junction bases left unmatched: 6. The CDR3 bases are TGTGCCAGCAGCCCCAGCGGGGGGGCGAGCAATGAGCAGTTCTTC. Protein: CASSPSGGASNEQFF.

The table lists this clonotype with many counts. V usage is TRBV20-1 and J usage is TRBJ1-1; D might be TRBD1 (5 bases). CDR3 length: 16 amino acids. With 1 base removed from V and 0 bases from J, the gap between germline ends came to 15 bases. Germline CDR1 and CDR2: DFQATT and SNEGSKA (reference sequence). The CDR3, as DNA: TGCAGTGCTAGAGTACGGGGCCCAATGATGAACACTGAAGCTTTCTTT. It codes for CSARVRGPMMNTEAFF.

This clonotype was seen ten or more times. The V and J genes are TRBV5-1 and TRBJ2-1; the match to TRBD2 covers 7 bases. The CDR3 has 15 residues. Germline V gene sequence: CDR1 SGHRS, CDR2 YFSETQ. J lost 3 bases, V lost 0 bases, and 3 bases had no gene match. CDR3: CASSLVASGYNEQFF. The CDR3, as DNA: TGCGCCAGCAGCTTGGTGGCTAGCGGCTACAATGAGCAGTTCTTC.

This clonotype was detected ten times or more. This chain uses TRBV5-1 with TRBJ2-7; 8 nucleotides agree with TRBD2. Germline CDR1 and CDR2: SGHRS and YFSETQ. The CDR3 loop spans 15 amino acids. Losses at the gene ends were 3 bases for V and 7 bases for J; bases not matched to a gene: 12. CDR3 nucleotide sequence: TGCGCCAGCAGCTCGGCCGGGACTAGAATAGGAGAGCAGTACTTC. Protein product: CASSSAGTRIGEQYF.

This clonotype was picked up many times. The genes are TRBV6-5 and TRBJ1-5; no clear D gene. From germline, CDR1 is MNHEY and CDR2 SVGAGI. V was clipped by 5 bases and J by 0 bases, with 8 bases between them. This CDR3 region has 14 residues. The CDR3 nucleotides read TGTGCCAGCAGTAACTTATATAGCAATCAGCCCCAGCATTTT. Protein product: CASSNLYSNQPQHF.

This clonotype was observed many times. The V call is TRBV5-1, the J call TRBJ2-1, with 7 nucleotides matching TRBD1. Trimming at V came to 5 bases and at J to 5 bases, leaving 7 bases not matched to a gene. The CDR3 extends over 14 amino acids. Germline lookup yields CDR1 SGHRS and CDR2 YFSETQ. In DNA form, the CDR3 reads TGCGCCAGCAGGACAGGGCCTTCGAACAATGAGCAGTTCTTC. Encoded protein: CASRTGPSNNEQFF.

This clonotype was seen at least ten times. This rearrangement joins TRBV12-3 or TRBV12-4 to TRBJ2-5; 8 bases agree with TRBD1. Trimming took 6 bases from V and 7 from J; bases not matched to a gene: 10. This CDR3 is built from 14 residues. The CDR3 spells CASSPDRVGMTQYF. For the CDR3, the DNA is TGTGCCAGCAGCCCGGACAGGGTCGGGATGACCCAGTACTTC.

The table lists this clonotype with many counts. The V gene is TRBV12-3 or TRBV12-4, the J gene TRBJ1-1; 11 nucleotides align to TRBD1. V trimming: 3 bases; J trimming: 7 bases; junction bases outside the gene matches: 4. The CDR3 runs 14 residues. The CDR3 nucleotides are TGTGCCAGCAGTTTCCGGGACAGGGGGTTTGAAGCTTTCTTT. Amino acids: CASSFRDRGFEAFF.

This clonotype was detected ten times or more. This chain joins TRBV20-1 and TRBJ1-2; D unresolved. Trimming removed 6 bases from V and 4 bases from J, with 9 bases in between. This CDR3 region has 11 residues. Germline assignment: CDR1 DFQATT and CDR2 SNEGSKA (reference sequence). The CDR3 is CSAGMTYGYTF. The CDR3 DNA is TGCAGTGCCGGGATGACCTATGGCTACACCTTC.

This clonotype was seen only a few times. The genes are TRBV10-3 and TRBJ2-6; D is uncertain. The V gene's germline CDR1 is ENHRY and CDR2 SYGVKD. The CDR3 sequence is 13 residues long. V gave up 3 bases and J gave up 0 bases, with 0 bases separating them. The CDR3 reads CAISDSGANVLTF. Written as DNA, the CDR3 is TGTGCCATCAGTGACTCTGGGGCCAACGTCCTGACTTTC.

This clonotype appeared many times. The rearrangement joins TRBV5-1 to TRBJ1-1, with 11 bases matching TRBD1. Germline CDR1 is SGHRS and CDR2 is YFSETQ. V was pared by 4 bases and J by 10 bases, with 6 bases of the junction left unmatched. The CDR3 spans 13 residues. CDR3 residues: CASSGPDRGLAFF. The CDR3 nucleotides read TGCGCCAGCAGCGGCCCGGACAGGGGGCTAGCTTTCTTT.

This clonotype was recorded many times. The chain employs TRBV20-1 and TRBJ1-1, with TRBD1 identical over 12 bases. The CDR3 covers 15 residues. The J segment lost 7 bases and the V segment lost 5 bases, leaving 11 bases of the junction unmatched. The germline V gene has CDR1 DFQATT and CDR2 SNEGSKA (reference sequence). CDR3 sequence (DNA): TGCAGTGCTTCATTGGGGGACAGGGGGCGAAATGAAGCTTTCTTT. This translates into CSASLGDRGRNEAFF.

At least ten counts were recorded for this clonotype. No conserved phenylalanine or tryptophan is present at the end of the CDR3, so a read error is the likely explanation. This chain uses TRBV18 with TRBJ1-1, with D tentatively TRBD1 (6 bases). Germline loops: CDR1 KGHSH, CDR2 LQKENI. V dropped 8 bases and J dropped 1 base, with 14 bases sitting between them. The CDR3 runs to 14 residues. In DNA, the CDR3 is TGTGCCAGCAATACGCCAGGGGCGAACACTGAAGCTTTCCTT. Protein sequence: CASNTPGANTEAFL.

There are many counts of this clonotype. The chain recombines TRBV20-1 with TRBJ2-1; D is possibly TRBD1 (6 bases). Per germline, CDR1 DFQATT and CDR2 SNEGSKA (reference sequence). Deletions cut 6 bases from V and 8 bases from J, with 14 bases between. The CDR3 is 12 residues long. CDR3 protein: CSATQGRHEQFF. DNA for the CDR3: TGCAGTGCCACCCAGGGGAGACATGAGCAGTTCTTC.